The present T cell receptor beta chain was sequenced within a study of cytomegalovirus exposure and HLA in healthy donors (dated 2017 in TCRdb). Concerning the study at large: An earlier analysis of a few hundred of the donors reported 276 Gb of sequence data and around 120 million unique TCR beta sequences obtained from about 179 million T cells. Roughly 300 gigabases of sequencing data and roughly 90 million unique TCR sequences were included in an early release covering roughly 600 HLA-typed donors. The genetic ancestry cluster associated with self-reported Caucasian donors included roughly 84% of the 300 to 400 genotyped donors. The study aimed to test whether cataloging public T cell receptors could reveal signatures of past pathogen exposure. The T cell repertoires of 666 subjects were profiled by immunosequencing and related to cytomegalovirus serostatus. Besides the first cohort of more than 650 subjects, a separate validation cohort made up of some 110 different subjects was used. The study combined high-throughput TCR immunosequencing, statistical association of individual TCRs with disease status, and machine learning to predict cytomegalovirus infection status. A later analysis re-examined previously published TCR beta repertoires from just over 650 donors and added high-resolution HLA genotyping to investigate patterns of TCR occurrence. In the later analysis, no new phenotypic data were used to find candidate immune exposures; instead, reliance was placed on TCR beta sequences and their occurrence across donors. An earlier analysis of approximately 580 of the donors used high-throughput TCR beta sequencing to judge whether each TCR beta V gene segment behaved as functional or pseudogenic. Donor age, sex, ethnicity and CMV serostatus were compiled together with the repertoire data. In a later genetic analysis, genome-wide SNP genotypes for about 65% of the roughly 700 donors were used, and that subset was treated as a discovery cohort. Every repertoire in the discovery cohort had been generated on one and the same sequencing platform. HLA typing included class I and class II loci at four-digit resolution. Typing coverage differed by locus: A, B, C, DRB1 and DQB1 were typed in about 629-640 donors, DQA1 in approximately 520, DPA1 in 600 to 610, and DPB1 in about 450. Roughly 5 DR-DQ haplotypes were handled as single units for association and clustering because linkage in the cohort was strong. Among approximately 370 genotyped donors of the cohort, an average of about 220,000 unique TCR beta nucleotide sequences was sequenced per donor, of which 15% to 20% were non-productive. What the authors observed across the whole study: A later analysis found that TCR association rates varied across HLA loci, with DRB1 alleles showing the most associated TCRs and HLA-C alleles the fewest. In an earlier analysis of some 500 of the donors, most TCR beta V segments appeared in productive rearrangements about 90% or about 30% of the time, broadly matching IMGT annotations. Some IMGT-functional V segments, including TRBV6-2 and TRBV6-3, could not be told apart with the 87-base-pair reads, so those segments were excluded. The classifier was reported to diagnose cytomegalovirus status with high specificity and sensitivity in both the original cohort and the validation cohort. Across donors, most TCR sequences were observed very rarely, whereas some public TCRs were present in many individuals. In a later genetic analysis, a missense DCLRE1C variant was associated with V-gene and J-gene trimming of TCR beta chains, and the association was replicated in an independent cohort. A further reported finding was that TCR beta sequences accurately predicted the HLA-A and HLA-B alleles for most subjects in the first cohort. Because some donors lacked HLA typing at each locus, the association tests relied only on the typed subset. Several of the top co-occurrence clusters appeared to be linked to parvovirus B19, influenza, CMV and Epstein-Barr virus, according to a later analysis. The study gave a list of some 150 TCR beta chains associated with cytomegalovirus. Sequencing depth was assumed to be roughly uniform across donors in the presence/absence analyses, though that assumption may not hold. In a later analysis, HLA-associated TCR beta chains showed more clonal expansion and lower generation probabilities than non-associated chains that were equally common. In vitro tests confirmed that three of the cytomegalovirus-associated TCR beta chains recognize cytomegalovirus antigens. The cohort was sequenced for TCR beta chains only, and without alpha or paired-chain data the features that could be detected were limited. Assigning TCR associations to individual alleles was difficult when HLA alleles, especially DR and DQ, strongly co-occurred. The authors suggested that the approach could potentially be extended to other disease states and immunological phenotypes. In a later genetic analysis, fewer N-insertions in productive TCRs were reported among donors in an Asian-associated ancestry cluster than the 666-donor mean. In a later analysis, more than 15,000 TCR beta sequences were associated with specific HLA alleles at a false discovery rate of 0.05. Linkage disequilibrium might explain the correlated functional status among segregating V segments, but an unknown experimental factor could not be ruled out. Approximately 18 rarely observed V segments, including chromosome 9 orphons, were excluded from the earlier analysis of almost 600 of the donors because counts were too low. The sequencing pipeline was judged likely to have produced a cluster of highly shared sequence variants as a technical artifact. CMV serostatus was the only immune exposure information available for the cohort. According to a later analysis, most CMV-associated TCR beta chains appeared to be HLA-restricted, and the HLA associations seemed to be driven largely by CMV exposure.

With respect to this clone: This clone's antigen is unknown.

The cohort was made up of several hundred healthy bone marrow donors. Cohort members were all nominally healthy when sampled, although unrecorded immune exposures were likely present. The donor was CMV seronegative and belonged to the group of 352 seronegative cohort members. Each donor provided a peripheral blood sample, and peripheral blood mononuclear cells were used for TCR beta sequencing. Genomic DNA extraction from the blood cell samples was performed with the Qiagen DNeasy Blood Extraction Kit. The germline V gene sets CDR1 to SGHNT and CDR2 to YENEEA. The germline V and J ends show losses of 4 bases and 3 bases respectively, and no gene match explains 4 bases of the junction. The CDR3 holds 15 amino acids from the cysteine to the phenylalanine. Only the CDR3 portion is preserved as DNA: 45 bases, with reading frame beginning at the first base. The library was built by means of the immunoSEQ multiplex PCR assay. For the multiplex PCR, a mixture combining 60 forward primers for TCR Vbeta segments and 13 reverse primers for TCR Jbeta segments was used. The CDR3 region of rearranged TCR beta genes was amplified from genomic DNA by a multiplex PCR assay. The Illumina HiSeq System was used to sequence the amplified TCR beta libraries as 87-base-pair reads. The authors processed their data as follows. A later analysis counted around 72 million unique TCR beta chains across the 550 to 700 repertoires, and roughly 9.9 million of these chains were shared by at least two donors. To remove PCR and sequencing errors, raw reads were error-corrected and collapsed into unique sequences using a nearest-neighbor algorithm that merged closely related sequences. To assign V, D and J gene segments, CDR3 sequences were aligned to IMGT reference sequences. For a sequence to be retained, at least a six-nucleotide match to both a V gene segment and a J gene segment was required. Rearrangements were called productive when the CDR3 lacked stop codons and stayed in frame with V and J; all others were non-productive. CDR3 was defined according to IMGT convention as the region running from the second conserved V-encoded cysteine to the conserved J-encoded phenylalanine. Sequences without an unambiguous match to a single V gene segment were excluded from the earlier analysis of approximately 600 of the donors. In an earlier analysis of several hundred of the donors, V segments were called functional above 56.7% productive rearrangements and were called segregating when the between-donor standard deviation exceeded 5%. To diagnose cytomegalovirus status from the catalog of TCR beta chain sequences, a statistical classification framework was built. A later analysis assigned V and J genes by comparing TCR nucleotide sequences with IMGT/GENE-DB human TR gene sequences. A later analysis assigned CDR3 sequences and most-parsimonious VDJ recombination scenarios with the TCRdist pipeline. In a later analysis, every TCR beta chain was defined by the combination of its CDR3 amino acid sequence and its V-gene family, and reads without a unique V-gene family were dropped. In a later analysis, some 600 highly shared, low-generation-probability nucleotide sequences were removed to address suspected cross-contamination and a sequencing artifact. A later analysis calculated a clonal expansion index for each public chain from normalized within-repertoire ranks of inferred template counts. In a later analysis, generation probabilities were computed with a VDJ recombination model fitted to out-of-frame rearrangements, and the resulting probabilities were checked against IGoR. In a later analysis, TCR-TCR, TCR-HLA and TCR-CMV co-occurrence was scored with hypergeometric tests, and a repertoire-size bias correction was applied to TCR pairs. To estimate false discovery rates, a later analysis permuted the HLA or CMV assignments 20 times. In a later analysis, co-occurring TCRs were grouped with DBSCAN, and TCRdist sequence similarity was added when clustering was performed within HLA-allele-positive subsets. Co-occurrence clustering excluded repertoires with fewer than 30,000 or more than 120,000 public chains, plus five with anomalous nucleotide sharing. TCRdb limited this immuneACCESS table to in-frame rearrangements with V and J called. A share of clones is missing; checked studies link under half to unresolved V genes, and the rest is unexplained. D and trimming come from the DNA, and the V and J calls and clone size come from that table. This sample's clone table shows more than 60,000 clones. Of the sample, approximately 16% is held by the ten largest clones.

The chain is made from TRBV11-3 and TRBJ2-7, with TRBD2 identical over 12 junction bases. Sequencing was performed on PBMCs. The TCR originated in a boy aged 5-17 years in good health and CMV-seronegative. The DNA sequence reads TGTGCCAGCAGCTACGGACTAGCGGGGAGCTACGAGCAGTACTTC. Its translation reads: CASSYGLAGSYEQYF.